These T cell receptor beta chains were read from a single sample in a study of patients and donors after allogeneic stem cell transplantation. MiXCR, run by TCRdb on the RT-PCR reads, gives a single entry per CDR3 protein. The data hold approximately 170,000 distinct CDR3 sequences, with 24% observed a single time. The sample consisted of blood, either unsorted or a sorted T cell fraction (not recorded which). The receptors originated from a human donor who was either an allogeneic HSCT recipient or a stem cell or donor lymphocyte infusion donor (not recorded which). It is not recorded whose cells these are; they may come from a transplant donor. Each CDR3 is given with its conserved first and last residue. D genes are given only for firm matches. Not all rows give a size; the values are once, few, many and, for expanded clones, a class.

j_call d_call v_call clone_size cdr3_aa cdr3_nt
TRBJ2-2 . TRBV6-6 few CASSPTTNTGELFF TGTGCCAGCAGCCCGACCACAAACACCGGGGAGCTGTTTTTT
TRBJ1-5 . TRBV19 few CASSVRQSQINQPQHF TGTGCCAGTAGTGTAAGACAGAGCCAAATCAATCAGCCCCAGCATTTT
TRBJ2-3 . TRBV7-3 . CASSYLPLNLAGYTQYF TGTGCCAGCAGCTACCTACCACTTAACCTCGCCGGGTATACGCAGTATTTT
TRBJ2-7 TRBD1 TRBV30 . CAWSHYGQGRDEQYF TGTGCCTGGAGCCACTACGGACAGGGGAGGGACGAGCAGTACTTC
TRBJ1-5 . TRBV27 few CASLNNQPQHF TGTGCCAGCCTCAACAATCAGCCCCAGCATTTT
TRBJ2-1 . TRBV3-1 . CASSQRWGREQFF TGTGCCAGCAGCCAAAGATGGGGAAGAGAGCAGTTCTTC
TRBJ2-3 . TRBV7-9 . CASSVPRRETTTDTQYF TGTGCCAGCAGCGTCCCGCGAAGGGAGACTACCACAGATACGCAGTATTTT
TRBJ1-1 . TRBV18 many CASSPGRNTEAFF TGTGCCAGCAGCCCTGGACGGAACACTGAAGCTTTCTTT
TRBJ2-7 TRBD1 TRBV4-2 . CASSQADRGSIYEQYF TGTGCCAGCAGCCAAGCGGACAGGGGGAGTATCTACGAGCAGTACTTC
TRBJ2-3 . TRBV5-1 . CASSWGTSGDTQYF TGCGCCAGCAGCTGGGGTACTTCTGGAGATACGCAGTATTTT
TRBJ2-1 TRBD1 TRBV29-1 . CSVLHRQGDEQFF TGCAGCGTTCTTCATCGACAGGGGGACGAGCAGTTCTTC
TRBJ2-1 TRBD2 TRBV25-1 . CASSESFGGWIFNEQFF TGTGCCAGCAGTGAATCCTTCGGGGGGTGGATTTTCAATGAGCAGTTCTTC
TRBJ2-7 . TRBV5-1 few CASSLALFYEQYF TGCGCCAGCAGCTTGGCCCTCTTCTACGAGCAGTACTTC
TRBJ2-5 . TRBV7-9 . CASSLTDPETQYF TGTGCCAGCAGCTTGACAGACCCAGAGACCCAGTACTTC
TRBJ2-7 . TRBV28 few CASSSTESYEQYF TGTGCCAGCAGCTCGACAGAGTCCTACGAGCAGTACTTC
TRBJ2-5 TRBD1 TRBV12-3/TRBV12-4 . CASSLSGGVETQYF TGTGCCAGCAGTTTATCAGGGGGCGTGGAGACCCAGTACTTC
TRBJ1-2 . TRBV4-3 . CASSQDAPPNYGYTF TGCGCCAGCAGCCAAGATGCGCCACCTAACTATGGCTACACCTTC
TRBJ1-1 TRBD1 TRBV20-1 few CSARARENWTGQNTEAFF TGCAGTGCTAGAGCTCGGGAGAATTGGACAGGGCAGAACACTGAAGCTTTCTTT
TRBJ2-7 TRBD1 TRBV13 few CASSPDRQTYEQYF TGTGCCAGCAGCCCGGACAGGCAAACCTACGAGCAGTACTTC
TRBJ1-1 . TRBV7-9 few CASSLLSLGMNTEAFF TGTGCCAGCAGCTTACTCAGTCTCGGAATGAACACTGAAGCTTTCTTT